These 11 T cell receptor beta chains were all obtained from the same sample, sequenced in a study of cytomegalovirus exposure and HLA in healthy donors. 60 Vbeta and 13 Jbeta primers were used in PCR. TCRdb's copy holds only in-frame clones and misses some; the assay was immunoSEQ multiplex PCR. The sample includes around 210,000 clones, roughly 80% of them seen just once. The sample consisted of PBMCs. The receptors shown here come from a man aged 45 to 65 in good health and CMV-seronegative.

The chain couples TRBV9 to TRBJ2-1, with 8 bases aligning to TRBD2. This CDR3 spans 18 amino acids. With 0 bases clipped from V and 4 bases from J, the junction kept 12 bases outside the gene matches. Germline assignment: CDR1 SGDLS and CDR2 YYNGEE. The CDR3 loop reads CASSVATGGLAQYNEQFF. CDR3 bases: TGTGCCAGCAGCGTAGCTACGGGGGGGCTAGCACAATACAATGAGCAGTTCTTC.

The chain links TRBV28 to TRBJ2-7; 10 positions agree with TRBD2. CDR1 MDHEN and CDR2 SYDVKM come from the germline V gene. V trimming: 5 bases; J trimming: 3 bases; junction bases outside the gene matches: 7. The CDR3 runs to 15 residues. The CDR3 coding sequence is TGTGCCAGCAGTCTCCCTACTAGCGGGGTCTACGAGCAGTACTTC. Encoded protein: CASSLPTSGVYEQYF.

The chain employs TRBV5-4 and TRBJ2-6, with D perhaps matching TRBD1 (6 bases). This CDR3 is built from 15 residues. CDR1 and CDR2 from the germline V gene are SGHNT and YYREEE (reference sequence). V was cut by 3 bases and J by 3 bases, with 10 bases left in between. The CDR3 DNA is TGTGCCAGCAGCTCCAGGGGAAATGGGGCCAACGTCCTGACTTTC. It specifies CASSSRGNGANVLTF.

The V gene is TRBV5-4, the J gene TRBJ2-3; 9 bases are a match to TRBD2. From germline, CDR1 is SGHNT and CDR2 YYREEE (reference sequence). The CDR3 loop spans 16 amino acids. The V and J ends lost 4 bases and 3 bases, in that order; junction bases with no gene match: 9. CDR3 coding DNA: TGTGCCAGCAGCCCCCGCGCTAGCGGGATAACAGATACGCAGTATTTT. It specifies CASSPRASGITDTQYF.

The V and J genes are TRBV6-4 and TRBJ2-3; D unresolved. The V end lost 4 bases, the J end lost 0 bases, and 5 bases lay between the germline ends. This CDR3 is built from 13 residues. Germline V CDR1 and CDR2: MRHNA, SNTAGT. DNA for the CDR3: TGTGCCAGCAGTGTAGCCAGCACAGATACGCAGTATTTT. It specifies CASSVASTDTQYF.

This chain uses TRBV4-1 with TRBJ2-7; D is unresolved. Germline loops: CDR1 MGHRA, CDR2 YSYEKL. The CDR3 extends over 13 amino acids. V was shortened by 0 bases and J by 3 bases, with 6 bases between the two germline ends. Here the CDR3 reads CASSQESGYEQYF. The CDR3 DNA reads TGCGCCAGCAGCCAAGAATCAGGCTACGAGCAGTACTTC.

J is TRBJ1-6 and V is TRBV29-1, with TRBD1 as a possible D gene (5 bases). V was cut by 6 bases and J by 9 bases, with 15 bases left in between. CDR3 size: 13 residues. The V gene's germline CDR1 is SQVTM and CDR2 ANQGSEA. CDR3 region: CSVREEGFSPLHF. The CDR3 nucleotides are TGCAGCGTGAGGGAGGAGGGGTTTTCACCCCTCCACTTT.

The chain couples TRBV13 to TRBJ1-5; 8 bases are shared with TRBD1. The CDR3 has 15 residues. The J segment lost 7 bases and the V segment lost 5 bases, leaving 10 bases of the junction unmatched. Germline V gene sequence: CDR1 PRHDT, CDR2 FYEKMQ (reference sequence). CDR3 sequence reads: CASSTYGQGGQPQHF. In nucleotides, the CDR3 is TGTGCCAGCAGCACCTACGGACAGGGCGGCCAGCCCCAGCATTTT.

The V gene is TRBV6-1, the J gene TRBJ1-3, with D possibly matching TRBD1 (6 bases). Trimming removed 2 bases at V and 2 bases at J, with 10 bases between. CDR1 is MNHNS, CDR2 SASEGT, per germline. The CDR3 loop spans 15 amino acids. As DNA, the CDR3 is TGTGCCAGCAGTGAAACAGGGAATCCTGGAAACACCATATATTTT. This encodes CASSETGNPGNTIYF.

The chain recombines TRBV23-1 with TRBJ2-2, with D tentatively TRBD1 (9 bases). TRBV23-1 is an open reading frame whose function is uncertain. The CDR3 runs 18 residues. Trimming stripped 2 bases from V and 5 bases from J, with 21 bases between. As DNA, the CDR3 is TGCGCCAGCAGTCAAATGGTTATAGCGGGGACAGGGACCGGGGAGCTGTTTTTT. Protein: CASSQMVIAGTGTGELFF.

The J gene is TRBJ2-5, the V gene TRBV6-5, with 8 bases aligning to TRBD1. The J call may be faulty, since TRBJ2-7 better matches the DNA end. The CDR3 extends over 13 amino acids. CDR1 is MNHEY, CDR2 SVGAGI, per germline. The CDR3 is CASSYAQGGEQYF. CDR3 bases: TGTGCCAGCAGTTACGCACAGGGGGGCGAGCAGTACTTC.